This TCR beta chain was sequenced during a study of T-cell memory formation after mild COVID-19. Overall study: TCR clusters largely stayed donor specific. Study conclusions and caveats: Specificity for SARS-CoV-2 was not confirmed among the second-wave clones peaking on day 37.

5'RACE with constant-segment primers yielded barcoded, UMI-tagged TCR alpha and TCR beta cDNA libraries. TCRdb fed the 5' RACE reads into MiXCR, producing one record per CDR3 protein. The sample shows hundreds of thousands of distinct CDR3 sequences, 20% to 30% of them seen only once. The germline V gene has CDR1 SGHTA and CDR2 FQGNSA. Trimming cost V 1 base and J 0 bases, with 9 bases left between them. The CDR3 length is 16 residues. This clonotype occurred a few times. Its antigen is not identified. This TCR was sampled from an adult woman who had mild COVID-19 (a few samples of this study predate the infection). Cell type and time point are not known. The chain joins TRBV7-2 to TRBJ2-2, with D tentatively TRBD1 (5 bases). Sequenced input: PBMCs or a T cell subset sorted from them (not recorded which). The CDR3 nucleotides are TGTGCCAGCAGCTTAGTGCGGACACCGAACACCGGGGAGCTGTTTTTT. Residues: CASSLVRTPNTGELFF.